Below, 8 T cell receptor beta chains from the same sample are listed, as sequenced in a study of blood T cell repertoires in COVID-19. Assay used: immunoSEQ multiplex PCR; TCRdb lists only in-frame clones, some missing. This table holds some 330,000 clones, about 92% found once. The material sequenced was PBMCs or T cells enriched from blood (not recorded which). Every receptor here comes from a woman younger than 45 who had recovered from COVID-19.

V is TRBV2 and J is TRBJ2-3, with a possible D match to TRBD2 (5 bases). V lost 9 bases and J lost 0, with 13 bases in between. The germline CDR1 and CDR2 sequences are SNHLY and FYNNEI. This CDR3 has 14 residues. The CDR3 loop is CASLRGFSTDTQYF. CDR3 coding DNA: TGTGCCAGTCTGCGAGGGTTTAGCACAGATACGCAGTATTTT.

This CDR3 is CASSRMTGANEAFF. DNA for the CDR3: TGTGCCAGCAGCCGGATGACAGGGGCCAACGAAGCTTTCTTT. The rearrangement joins TRBV5-4 to TRBJ1-1, with 8 nucleotides matching TRBD1. Losses at the gene ends were 4 bases for V and 8 bases for J; bases not matched to a gene: 10. From germline, CDR1 is SGHNT and CDR2 YYREEE (reference sequence). The CDR3 has 14 amino acids.

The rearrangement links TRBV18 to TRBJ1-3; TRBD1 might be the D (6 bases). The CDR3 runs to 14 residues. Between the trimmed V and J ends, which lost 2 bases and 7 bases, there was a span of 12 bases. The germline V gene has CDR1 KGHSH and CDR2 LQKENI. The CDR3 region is CASSPGQLENTIYF. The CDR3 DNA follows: TGTGCCAGCTCACCAGGACAGTTGGAGAACACCATATATTTT.

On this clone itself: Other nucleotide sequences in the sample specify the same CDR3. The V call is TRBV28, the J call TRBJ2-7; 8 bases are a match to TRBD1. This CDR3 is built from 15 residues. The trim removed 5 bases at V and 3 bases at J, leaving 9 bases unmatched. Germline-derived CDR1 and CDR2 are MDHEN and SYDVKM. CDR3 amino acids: CASSSAGTGGYEQYF. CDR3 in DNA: TGTGCCAGCAGTAGCGCCGGGACAGGAGGCTACGAGCAGTACTTC.

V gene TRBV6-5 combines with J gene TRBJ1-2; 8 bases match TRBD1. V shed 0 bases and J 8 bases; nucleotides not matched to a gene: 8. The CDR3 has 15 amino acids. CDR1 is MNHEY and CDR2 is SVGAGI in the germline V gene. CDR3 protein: CASSYSGQGLGGYTF. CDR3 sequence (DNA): TGTGCCAGCAGTTACTCTGGACAGGGTTTAGGGGGCTACACCTTC.

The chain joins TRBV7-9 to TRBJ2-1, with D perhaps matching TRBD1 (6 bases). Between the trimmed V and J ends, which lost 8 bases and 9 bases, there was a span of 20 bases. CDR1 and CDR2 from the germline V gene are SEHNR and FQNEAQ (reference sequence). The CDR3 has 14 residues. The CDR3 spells CASVTSTGILEQFF. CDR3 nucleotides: TGTGCCAGCGTCACGTCCACAGGGATTCTTGAGCAGTTCTTC.

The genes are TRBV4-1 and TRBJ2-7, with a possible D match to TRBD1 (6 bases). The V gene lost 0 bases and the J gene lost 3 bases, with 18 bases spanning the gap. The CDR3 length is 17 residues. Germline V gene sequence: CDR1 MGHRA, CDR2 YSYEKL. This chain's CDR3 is CASSQDNRDTTFYEQYF. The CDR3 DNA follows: TGCGCCAGCAGCCAAGATAATCGGGACACTACTTTCTACGAGCAGTACTTC.

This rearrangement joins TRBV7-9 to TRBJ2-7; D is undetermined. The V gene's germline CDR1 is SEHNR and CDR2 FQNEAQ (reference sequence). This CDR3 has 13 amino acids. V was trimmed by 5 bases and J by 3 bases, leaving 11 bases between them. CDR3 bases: TGTGCCAGCAGCGAGAGGAATTACTACGAGCAGTACTTC. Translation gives CASSERNYYEQYF.